Described below is a single T cell receptor (beta chain) sequence and its context. The entry originates in a study of blood T cell repertoires in COVID-19. Trimming cost V 2 bases and J 3 bases; bases outside gene matches: 7. The CDR3 is 16 residues long. Germline loops: CDR1 SNHLY, CDR2 FYNNEI. Assay: immunoSEQ multiplex PCR; the TCRdb copy retains only in-frame clones and omits some. This table holds fewer than 250,000 clones, about 91% found once. Input material: peripheral blood. The origin of this receptor is a man aged 30 to 45 with acute or convalescent COVID-19. This chain joins TRBV2 and TRBJ1-2, with 9 positions matching TRBD1. The CDR3 nucleotides read TGTGCCAGCAGTGAAACTCGGACAGGGGAGCACTATGGCTACACCTTC. Amino acids: CASSETRTGEHYGYTF.